The clone carrying this TCR beta chain has a count of ten or more. Its antigen is still unknown. PCR used 60 Vbeta primers and 13 Jbeta primers. The data were produced by immunoSEQ multiplex PCR, yet TCRdb's version contains in-frame clones alone and is incomplete. The sample carries about 130,000 clones, over 70% recorded once. This specimen comes from a study of cytomegalovirus exposure and HLA in healthy donors. The study, taken as a whole, reports: Upon later analysis, TCR association rates were observed to vary by HLA locus, being highest for DRB1 and lowest for HLA-C.

Germline CDR1 and CDR2: SEHNR and FQNEAQ (reference sequence). V gave up 4 bases and J gave up 5 bases, with 14 bases separating them. The CDR3 contains 14 residues. This TCR came from a man aged 18 to 29 in good health and CMV-seropositive. The chain recombines TRBV7-9 with TRBJ1-1; maybe TRBD1 (5 bases). Sequenced input: PBMCs. CDR3 sequence: CASSWDGGRTEAFF. The DNA for the CDR3 is TGTGCCAGCAGCTGGGACGGAGGGAGGACTGAAGCTTTCTTT.